The TCR beta chain under discussion was sequenced for a study of response to subunit inactivated influenza vaccine. The CDR3 has 17 amino acids. The germline CDR1 and CDR2 sequences are MNHEY and SVGEGT. V lost 3 bases, J lost 2 bases, and 19 bases lay in between. Study results and limitations: That few new T cells are recruited by each seasonal influenza vaccination was the authors' suggestion.

This clonotype showed up many times. Its antigen is still unknown. TCRdb reanalysed the RT-PCR reads using MiXCR and keeps one entry per CDR3 protein. In the table there are roughly 670,000 distinct CDR3 sequences, 14% of which are singletons. This receptor was taken from a man over 45 who received an inactivated influenza vaccine. The chain employs TRBV6-2 or TRBV6-3 and TRBJ1-2; unclear D gene. The material sequenced was PBMCs from blood, taken around 14 days before vaccination. For the CDR3, the DNA is TGTGCCAGCAGTTATTCCCGCCGACTCGGAACCAACTATGGCTACACCTTC. Its translation: CASSYSRRLGTNYGYTF.